Listed below are T cell receptor beta chains from one sample, sequenced in a study of blood T cell repertoires in COVID-19. Assay used: immunoSEQ multiplex PCR; TCRdb lists only in-frame clones, some missing. The sample lists a few hundred thousand clones, approximately 88% occurring once. The source material was peripheral blood. These receptors originate from a woman aged 25-40 years who had recovered from COVID-19. CDR3s include the opening cysteine and the closing phenylalanine or tryptophan. The D gene is left open where the match is weak. Size values are once, few and many counts, or a class for expanded clones, and some rows have none.

clone_size	cdr3_length	d_call	v_call	j_call	cdr3_nt	cdr3_aa
few	17	-	TRBV2	TRBJ2-1	TGTGCCAGCAGTGAAAGGTTGCAGGTCTTATCCTACAATGAGCAGTTCTTC	CASSERLQVLSYNEQFF
once	15	TRBD1	TRBV7-2	TRBJ1-5	TGTGCCAGCAGCCCAAACAGGGGGGGGTATCAGCCCCAGCATTTT	CASSPNRGGYQPQHF
-	17	-	TRBV28	TRBJ1-5	TGTGCCAGCAGGCCGTGGTCCGAAGCTTATAGCAATCAGCCCCAGCATTTT	CASRPWSEAYSNQPQHF
-	10	-	TRBV20-1	TRBJ2-7	TGCAGTGCTATTTACGGCGAGCAGTACTTC	CSAIYGEQYF
-	17	-	TRBV21-1	TRBJ2-7	TGTGCCAGCAGCAAAGGGCGAACAGGGCCGGCACCCCACGAGCAGTACTTC	CASSKGRTGPAPHEQYF
few	15	TRBD1	TRBV4-1	TRBJ2-2	TGCGCCAGCAGTCAAGAACAAAGGGGGCCCGGGGAGCTGTTTTTT	CASSQEQRGPGELFF
-	13	-	TRBV27	TRBJ2-7	TGTGCCAGCAGTAACACAGGGCCAGGGGAGCAGTACTTC	CASSNTGPGEQYF
-	11	-	TRBV3-1/TRBV3-2	TRBJ2-5	TGTGCCAGCAGTACGGGGGAGACCCAGTACTTC	CASSTGETQYF
-	13	-	TRBV14	TRBJ1-2	TGTGCCAGCAGCCCCGACGGGGTTTTTGGCTACACCTTC	CASSPDGVFGYTF
-	14	-	TRBV5-5	TRBJ2-4	TGTGCCAGCAGCCCCGGCAGGTACCAAAACATTCAGTACTTC	CASSPGRYQNIQYF
-	15	TRBD2	TRBV18	TRBJ2-7	TGTGCCAGCTCACCGAGGGGACTAGCGGGGGTCGAGCAGTACTTC	CASSPRGLAGVEQYF
-	13	TRBD1	TRBV2	TRBJ1-2	TGTGCCGGCTCTATGGACAGGGGCTATGGCTACACCTTC	CAGSMDRGYGYTF
once	16	-	TRBV5-1	TRBJ2-1	TGCGCCAGCAGCTTGTTAGACAGTAGCTCCTACAATGAGCAGTTCTTC	CASSLLDSSSYNEQFF
-	13	-	TRBV30	TRBJ1-2	TGTGCCTGGATACCTCTGAGGTTGGCTGGCTACACCTTC	CAWIPLRLAGYTF
-	20	TRBD1	TRBV28	TRBJ1-1	TGTGCCAGCAGTTTGGGGTCTCTTTGGGGGGACAGGGTCGGTATCACTGAAGCTTTCTTT	CASSLGSLWGDRVGITEAFF
-	16	TRBD2	TRBV27	TRBJ2-5	TGTGCCAGCAGTTTCCACGGGACTAGCGGCAAAGAGACCCAGTACTTC	CASSFHGTSGKETQYF
-	13	TRBD2	TRBV7-2	TRBJ2-1	TGTGCCAGCAGCCTGGGGACTATTTATGAGCAGTTCTTC	CASSLGTIYEQFF
-	15	-	TRBV3-1/TRBV3-2	TRBJ2-1	TGTGCCAGCAGCCAAGTGCGACGGGGTGTAAATGAGCAGTTCTTC	CASSQVRRGVNEQFF
-	15	TRBD2	TRBV6-1	TRBJ2-1	TGTGCCAGCAGTGACCCCGCGGGGGGCCGGGATGAGCAGTTCTTC	CASSDPAGGRDEQFF
-	18	TRBD2	TRBV7-2	TRBJ2-1	TGTGCCAGCAGCTTAGAACTAGCGGGGGCGAGCTCCTACAATGAGCAGTTCTTC	CASSLELAGASSYNEQFF
few	12	-	TRBV7-9	TRBJ1-2	TGTGCCAGCTCCGCGGGCACACTGGGCTACACCTTC	CASSAGTLGYTF
medium-sized	15	TRBD1	TRBV6-5	TRBJ2-7	TGTGCCAGCAGCTCCGGGACAGACCCTTCCTACGAGCAGTACTTC	CASSSGTDPSYEQYF
-	16	-	TRBV7-9	TRBJ1-3	TGTGCCAGCAGTACAGGACAGACTAACTCTGGAAACACCATATATTTT	CASSTGQTNSGNTIYF
-	13	TRBD2	TRBV5-1	TRBJ2-1	TGCGCCAGCAGCTTGGGACTAGCCAATGAGCAGTTCTTC	CASSLGLANEQFF
once	17	TRBD2	TRBV4-2	TRBJ2-1	TGTGCCAGCAGCCCACTAGCGGGGGGGTCTACTAAGAATGAGCAGTTCTTC	CASSPLAGGSTKNEQFF
-	15	TRBD1	TRBV5-1	TRBJ1-4	TGCGCCAGCAGCTTAGGACAGGGAACTAATGAAAAACTGTTTTTT	CASSLGQGTNEKLFF
-	12	-	TRBV6-6	TRBJ2-7	TGTGCCAGCAGTCCACTTGCCTACGAGCAGTACTTC	CASSPLAYEQYF
-	14	TRBD2	TRBV28	TRBJ2-4	TGTGCCAGCAGTTTAGGCGGGGGGAAAAACATTCAGTACTTC	CASSLGGGKNIQYF
-	12	-	TRBV7-3	TRBJ1-6	TGTGCCAGCAGCAGCGGGAATTCACCCCTCCACTTT	CASSSGNSPLHF
once	17	TRBD2	TRBV7-7	TRBJ2-5	TGTGCCAGCAGCCGGGGACTAGCGGGAACGGCGCAAGAGACCCAGTACTTC	CASSRGLAGTAQETQYF
-	14	-	TRBV7-3	TRBJ1-1	TGTGCCAGCAGCCCCCCCGGACACGCCGCTGAAGCTTTCTTT	CASSPPGHAAEAFF